This TCR beta chain was found in a study of blood T cell repertoires in COVID-19. Study as a whole: The origin of the acute and convalescent COVID-19 samples was the United States, Italy and Spain.

Sequenced by immunoSEQ multiplex PCR; TCRdb stores in-frame clones only, minus some. The sample includes approximately 400,000 clones, roughly 90% seen only once; the top ten take over 1%. The sequenced material came from peripheral blood. This clonotype was sampled from a man aged 35 to 55 with acute or convalescent COVID-19.

CDR3: CASSRTRGLETQYF. The CDR3 DNA follows: TGTGCCAGCAGCCGAACCAGGGGGCTGGAGACCCAGTACTTC. This chain links TRBV5-4 with TRBJ2-5; 8 bases map to TRBD1. CDR1 SGHNT and CDR2 YYREEE come from the germline V gene (reference sequence). This CDR3 region has 14 residues. The V and J ends lost 4 bases and 5 bases, in that order; junction bases with no gene match: 7.